These 6 T cell receptor beta chains originate from one sample sequenced in a study of Graves' ophthalmopathy and Graves' hyperthyroidism. Amplified material comprised TCR beta CDR3 regions derived from RNA transcripts. Second-round multiplex PCR followed a first-round RT-PCR using HTBI primers. One entry per CDR3 protein, called by TCRdb with MiXCR from the multiplex PCR reads. The table lists around 470,000 distinct CDR3 sequences, 14% of them singletons. Sequencing input: blood. These receptor sequences come from a woman in her twenties or thirties with Graves' ophthalmopathy.

This clonotype appeared many times. J is TRBJ2-5 and V is TRBV10-3; D possibly corresponds to TRBD2 (6 bases). Germline loops: CDR1 ENHRY, CDR2 SYGVKD. V was shortened by 4 bases and J by 0 bases, with 9 bases between the two germline ends. CDR3 size: 14 residues. The CDR3 sequence is CAISGAGYQETQYF. In nucleotides, the CDR3 is TGTGCCATCAGTGGGGCGGGATACCAAGAGACCCAGTACTTC.

Ten or more counts support this clonotype. V gene TRBV20-1 combines with J gene TRBJ1-2, with D possibly being TRBD1 (6 bases). Trimming left V 3 bases short and J 3 bases short, with 14 bases between. This CDR3 has 14 residues. Germline values: CDR1 DFQATT, CDR2 SNEGSKA (reference sequence). The DNA for the CDR3 is TGCAGTGCTAGTGAACTACAGGGAGACTATGGCTACACCTTC. This codes for CSASELQGDYGYTF.

This clonotype was detected a few times. This chain joins TRBV29-1 and TRBJ2-4; D is undetermined. V shed 1 base and J shed 9 bases, with 10 bases lying between them. This CDR3 contains 12 residues. Germline CDR1 is SQVTM and CDR2 is ANQGSEA. CDR3 sequence: CSVEGLLGIQYF. The CDR3 DNA reads TGCAGCGTTGAAGGGCTGTTAGGCATTCAGTACTTC.

For this clonotype: A much bigger clone sits one base away, suggesting this may be a read error. No conserved phenylalanine or tryptophan is present at the end of the CDR3, so a read error is the likely explanation. V usage is TRBV2 and J usage is TRBJ1-1; D not resolved. Between the trimmed V and J ends, which lost 8 bases and 3 bases, there was a span of 7 bases. The CDR3 covers 11 residues. Germline CDR1 is SNHLY and CDR2 is FYNNEI. The CDR3 protein is CASLFYTEAFC. Written as DNA, the CDR3 is TGTGCCAGCCTTTTTTACACTGAAGCTTTCTGT.

In the case of this clonotype: An end of the junction differs from the germline gene, which may be a read error. This chain links TRBV6-1 with TRBJ2-5, with D perhaps matching TRBD1 or TRBD2 (5 bases each). The germline V gene encodes CDR1 MNHNS and CDR2 SASEGT. This CDR3 is 14 amino acids long. The CDR3 nucleotides read TGTGCCACCAGTGATCGGGGCTATTCTTCCACCCAGTACTTC. Its protein product is CATSDRGYSSTQYF.

This clonotype occurred many times. The chain couples TRBV19 to TRBJ1-2; no definite D call. This CDR3 region has 16 residues. V gave up 0 bases and J gave up 7 bases, with 18 bases separating them. CDR1 is LNHDA, CDR2 SQIVND, per germline (reference sequence). CDR3 DNA: TGTGCCAGTAGTATAGAGTCGATTGTTGTGGACTCTGGCTACACCTTC. Amino acids: CASSIESIVVDSGYTF.